This T cell receptor beta chain was recovered during a study of blood T cell repertoires in COVID-19. Study summary: The United States, Italy and Spain provided the acute and convalescent COVID-19 samples. Sources were T cells, B-cell-depleted T cells, or PBMCs; the material itself was cDNA or gDNA.

Study processing details: Amplified reference gene primers provided the basis for estimating nucleated cell counts. Method: immunoSEQ multiplex PCR; TCRdb's copy keeps in-frame clones and lacks some. That table furnishes V, J and clone size, whereas the DNA furnished D and trimming. The repertoire holds tens of thousands of clones, with around 87% as singletons. V lost 6 bases and J 7 bases, leaving 16 bases between the germline ends. Germline V CDR1 and CDR2: MNHEY, SVGAGI. This CDR3 is built from 15 residues. V usage is TRBV6-5 and J usage is TRBJ1-6; D is uncertain. The TCR sequence derives from a human donor in a cohort sampled during active COVID-19. What was sequenced was peripheral blood. The CDR3 nucleotides are TGTGCCAGCAGCCCCGGACTCGTTATCAATTCACCCCTCCACTTT. Translated: CASSPGLVINSPLHF.